The clone carrying this TCR beta chain turned up a few times. Its antigen is not known. This entry comes from a study of CD8 T cells in ankylosing spondylitis. Study observations and caveats: CD8+ cells made up the disease-linked clones, which were relatively rare in peripheral blood. Reports say disease-linked clones showed up significantly more in matched ankylosing spondylitis synovial fluid. It appeared that ankylosing spondylitis blood was characterized by a TCR beta motif of roughly 8 highly homologous variants.

Germline V gene data show CDR1 as MDHEN and CDR2 as SYDVKM. The length of the CDR3 is 15 residues. V dropped 7 bases and J dropped 5 bases, with 17 bases sitting between them. In making TCR beta libraries, quantitative 5'-RACE with molecular barcodes was used. In TCRdb, the 5' RACE reads were re-called with MiXCR into one record per CDR3 protein. This sample has 340,000 or so distinct CDR3 sequences, with roughly 15% found just once. The source material was blood, either unsorted or a sorted T cell fraction (not recorded which). This sequence was found in a male donor with ankylosing spondylitis or in good health (not recorded which). This chain links TRBV28 with TRBJ2-2; D is ambiguous. DNA of the CDR3: TGTGCCAGCATTTCCGGCCCGGCGAGGACCGGGGAGCTGTTTTTT. This translates into CASISGPARTGELFF. Complete variable domain (other parts from reference TRBV28 and TRBJ2-2): DVKVTQSSRYLVKRTGEKVFLECVQDMDHENMFWYRQDPGLGLRLIYFSYDVKMKEKGDIPEGYSVSREKKERFSLILESASTNQTSMYLCASISGPARTGELFFGEGSRLTVL.